There are many counts of the clone carrying this T cell receptor beta chain. Its antigen is not identified. TCRdb called the reads again in MiXCR, with one record for every CDR3 protein. Here the sample spans about 130,000 distinct CDR3 sequences, around 25% being singletons. The CDR3 contains 15 residues. Germline CDR1 is SGHTA and CDR2 is FQGNSA. V dropped 5 bases and J dropped 7 bases, with 20 bases sitting between them. The source of the sample is a study of T cell repertoires in cytomegalovirus infection. The sequence came from a human donor in good health (CMV status not recorded). Some clones in this sample may be carry-over from other donors' samples. This chain connects TRBV7-2 to TRBJ1-2, with D maybe TRBD1 (5 bases). The material sequenced was PBMCs, sequenced either directly or after in vitro stimulation (not recorded which). The CDR3 sequence is CASSPSVRGAGGYTF. The CDR3 DNA is TGTGCCAGCAGCCCGAGTGTTAGGGGCGCGGGTGGCTACACCTTC. The complete variable domain, with remaining parts taken from reference TRBV7-2 and TRBJ1-2, reads GAGVSQSPSNKVTEKGKDVELRCDPISGHTALYWYRQSLGQGLEFLIYFQGNSAPDKSGLPSDRFSAERTGGSVSTLTIQRTQQEDSAVYLCASSPSVRGAGGYTFGSGTRLTVV.